This TCR beta chain was captured by sequencing in a study of T cell repertoires in cytomegalovirus infection. TCRdb processed the reads anew with MiXCR; each CDR3 protein has one entry. Of about 360,000 distinct CDR3 sequences in the sample, roughly 20% were seen once. Concerning this clonotype: Its antigen is not known.

Overall study results and limits: Accumulated public TCR beta family frequency recognized individuals carrying CMV together with the relevant HLA. Ex vivo, HLA-C-restricted CMV-specific TCR beta clonotypes prevailed over the rest of the response.

Trimming pared 0 bases from V and 5 bases from J, leaving 8 bases between. This CDR3 comprises 13 residues. CDR1 SGDLS and CDR2 YYNGEE come from the germline V gene. The TCR originated in a human donor in good health (CMV status not recorded). Some clones in this sample may be carry-over from other donors' samples. The sample taken for sequencing was PBMCs. V is TRBV9 and J is TRBJ2-5; tentatively, D is TRBD1 (6 bases). CDR3 DNA: TGTGCCAGCAGCGTAGCCAGGGGTGAGACCCAGTACTTC. Translating it yields CASSVARGETQYF.